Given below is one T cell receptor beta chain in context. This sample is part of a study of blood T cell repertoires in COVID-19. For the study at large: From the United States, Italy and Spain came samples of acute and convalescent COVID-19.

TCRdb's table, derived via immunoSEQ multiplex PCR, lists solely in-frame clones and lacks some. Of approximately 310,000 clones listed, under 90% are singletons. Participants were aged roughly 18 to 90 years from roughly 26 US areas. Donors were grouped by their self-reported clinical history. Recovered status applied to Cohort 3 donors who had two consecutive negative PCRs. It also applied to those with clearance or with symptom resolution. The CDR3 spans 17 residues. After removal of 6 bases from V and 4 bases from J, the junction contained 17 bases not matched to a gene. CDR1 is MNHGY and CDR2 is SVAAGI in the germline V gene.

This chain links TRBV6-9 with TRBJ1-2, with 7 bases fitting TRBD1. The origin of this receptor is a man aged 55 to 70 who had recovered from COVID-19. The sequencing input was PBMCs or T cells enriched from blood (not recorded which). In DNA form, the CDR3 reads TGTGCCAGCAGCTCCGATTTATGGGCAGGGGGTGGCTATGGCTACACCTTC. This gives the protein CASSSDLWAGGGYGYTF.